The 20 T cell receptor beta chains in this list originate from one sample, sequenced in a study of blood T cell repertoires in COVID-19. The method was immunoSEQ multiplex PCR; TCRdb's version includes in-frame clones alone and lacks a portion of them. The sample includes about 150,000 clones, around 73% seen only once; the top ten take 9.5% to 13%. Sample: peripheral blood. The receptors stem from a man between 60 and 75 years old who had recovered from COVID-19.

This clone was seen just once. This chain joins TRBV6-2 or TRBV6-3 and TRBJ2-2; D possibly corresponds to TRBD2 (7 bases). Germline CDR1 and CDR2: MNHEY and SVGEGT. The V and J ends lost 5 bases and 1 base respectively, with 17 bases between them. This CDR3 comprises 17 residues. The CDR3 sequence: CASSNPRGARNTGELFF. As DNA, the CDR3 is TGTGCCAGCAGTAACCCACGGGGGGCAAGGAACACCGGGGAGCTGTTTTTT.

J is TRBJ2-3 and V is TRBV5-1; D is unclear. The CDR3 spans 14 residues. V gave up 0 bases and J gave up 5 bases, with 10 bases separating them. Germline V gene data show CDR1 as SGHRS and CDR2 as YFSETQ. The CDR3 reads CASSLERTEDTQYF. DNA of the CDR3: TGCGCCAGCAGCTTGGAGCGCACCGAAGATACGCAGTATTTT.

The CDR3 reads CAISEEGGAEAFF. CDR3 nucleotide sequence: TGTGCCATCAGTGAAGAGGGAGGGGCTGAAGCTTTCTTT. The chain has TRBV10-3 and TRBJ1-1; perhaps TRBD1 as D (5 bases). Germline CDR1 is ENHRY and CDR2 is SYGVKD. The V and J ends lost 3 bases and 6 bases respectively, with 11 bases between them. This CDR3 spans 13 amino acids.

This clone was seen just once. The rearrangement uses TRBV30 and TRBJ1-5, with TRBD1 identical over 9 bases. CDR1 is GTSNPN, CDR2 SVGIG, per germline (reference sequence). V shed 2 bases, J shed 7 bases, and the junction held 12 bases outside the gene matches. CDR3 length equals 16 residues. The CDR3 loop is CAWSSAPIQGAQPQHF. CDR3 DNA sequence: TGTGCCTGGAGTTCAGCGCCAATACAGGGGGCCCAGCCCCAGCATTTT.

The V call is TRBV29-1, the J call TRBJ2-5, with D maybe TRBD1 (5 bases). Trimming stripped 6 bases from V and 5 bases from J, with 7 bases between. Looked up from germline, CDR1 is SQVTM and CDR2 is ANQGSEA. The CDR3 spans 10 residues. The CDR3 nucleotides read TGCAGCGTAGCAGGGGAGACCCAGTACTTC. This gives the protein CSVAGETQYF.

The V and J genes are TRBV15 and TRBJ2-3, with D perhaps matching TRBD2 (7 bases). CDR3 length: 14 residues. Trimming took 11 bases from V and 4 from J, leaving 19 bases between them. From germline, CDR1 is LNHNV and CDR2 YYDKDF (reference sequence). DNA for the CDR3: TGTGCCTCGCAGAAGGGGGAGGGGCCAGATACGCAGTATTTT. This encodes CASQKGEGPDTQYF.

This clone was observed a few times. The chain combines TRBV29-1 with TRBJ1-4; D gene ambiguous. The germline V gene encodes CDR1 SQVTM and CDR2 ANQGSEA. The CDR3 covers 11 residues. The V end was cut by 3 bases, the J end by 7 bases, with 6 bases between. CDR3 loop: CSVESSEKLFF. CDR3 bases: TGCAGCGTTGAGTCCTCTGAAAAACTGTTTTTT.

The chain joins TRBV6-5 to TRBJ2-3; tentative D call: TRBD1 (6 bases). The CDR3 loop spans 16 amino acids. V dropped 0 bases and J dropped 1 base, with 11 bases sitting between them. Germline CDR1 MNHEY, CDR2 SVGAGI. CDR3 sequence: CASSYSAGAGTDTQYF. CDR3 nucleotides: TGTGCCAGCAGTTACTCGGCAGGGGCCGGCACAGATACGCAGTATTTT.

V and J are TRBV5-1 and TRBJ1-3; 9 bases fit TRBD1. Germline trimming cut 5 bases from V and 1 base from J; bases unmatched to any gene: 7. This CDR3 is built from 16 residues. Germline-derived CDR1 and CDR2 are SGHRS and YFSETQ. The CDR3 DNA is TGCGCCAGCAGTATACAGGGGGCAGGATCTGGAAACACCATATATTTT. It translates to CASSIQGAGSGNTIYF.

The rearrangement links TRBV5-4 to TRBJ2-3, with 10 bases lining up with TRBD2. V lost 0 bases, J lost 5 bases, and 9 bases stayed unmatched. The CDR3 is 17 amino acids. Germline CDR1 is SGHNT and CDR2 is YYREEE (reference sequence). CDR3 protein: CASSLGRTSGLGDTQYF. The CDR3 nucleotides are TGTGCCAGCAGCTTGGGACGGACTAGCGGTCTTGGAGATACGCAGTATTTT.

This rearrangement joins TRBV18 to TRBJ2-3, with D maybe TRBD2 (5 bases). CDR1 is KGHSH, CDR2 LQKENI, per germline. The V and J ends lost 0 bases and 6 bases respectively, with 10 bases between them. This CDR3 has 14 residues. CDR3 in amino acids: CASSPPARGDTQYF. The CDR3 DNA is TGTGCCAGCTCACCACCGGCTAGAGGGGATACGCAGTATTTT. Full variable domain (remainder filled in from reference TRBV18 and TRBJ2-3): NAGVMQNPRHLVRRRGQEARLRCSPMKGHSHVYWYRQLPEEGLKFMVYLQKENIIDESGMPKERFSAEFPKEGPSILRIQQVVRGDSAAYFCASSPPARGDTQYFGPGTRLTVL.

CDR3 amino acids: CASSLAGESYEQYF. The CDR3 region has the DNA TGTGCCAGCAGTCTAGCGGGAGAGTCCTACGAGCAGTACTTC. The J gene is TRBJ2-7, the V gene TRBV28, with 10 nucleotides matching TRBD2. The CDR3 runs 14 residues. After removal of 5 bases from V and 1 base from J, the junction contained 2 bases not matched to a gene. Germline V lookup: CDR1 MDHEN, CDR2 SYDVKM. Full variable domain (remainder filled in from reference TRBV28 and TRBJ2-7): DVKVTQSSRYLVKRTGEKVFLECVQDMDHENMFWYRQDPGLGLRLIYFSYDVKMKEKGDIPEGYSVSREKKERFSLILESASTNQTSMYLCASSLAGESYEQYFGPGTRLTVT.

The rearrangement uses TRBV4-2 and TRBJ2-1, with D maybe TRBD1 (7 bases). Trimming pared 4 bases from V and 1 base from J, leaving 14 bases between. Germline CDR1 reads LGHNA; CDR2 reads YNFKEQ. The CDR3 is 16 amino acids. The CDR3 protein is CASSPGQGGSYNEQFF. The DNA for the CDR3 is TGTGCCAGCAGCCCCGGTCAGGGGGGTTCCTACAATGAGCAGTTCTTC.

This clone was recorded a few times. The chain has TRBV28 and TRBJ1-4; D might be TRBD1 (5 bases). CDR3 length: 15 amino acids. CDR1 and CDR2 (germline): MDHEN, SYDVKM. The germline V and J ends were trimmed by 6 bases and 8 bases, with 19 bases remaining between them. Written as DNA, the CDR3 is TGTGCCAGCAGCAGCGCGGGGCTGGGTAGGGAAAAACTGTTTTTT. It specifies CASSSAGLGREKLFF.

Only a few counts were recorded for this clone. This CDR3 is CASSQAGQGTDTQYF. The CDR3 DNA is TGTGCCAGCAGCCAAGCCGGACAGGGCACAGATACGCAGTATTTT. The genes are TRBV3-1 (or the pseudogene TRBV3-2) and TRBJ2-3; TRBD1 matches 7 bases. Germline V gene data show CDR1 as LGHDT and CDR2 as YNNKEL (reference sequence). The length of the CDR3 is 15 residues. The V segment lost 1 base and the J segment 1 base; nucleotides outside the gene matches: 2.

The chain links TRBV19 to TRBJ1-6; weak D call: TRBD1 (6 bases). CDR3 length: 13 amino acids. Germline V gene sequence: CDR1 LNHDA, CDR2 SQIVND (reference sequence). V dropped 5 bases and J dropped 8 bases, with 10 bases sitting between them. The CDR3 nucleotides read TGTGCCAGTAGTCCTCCAGGGGATTCACCCCTCCACTTT. It translates to CASSPPGDSPLHF.

This rearrangement joins TRBV18 to TRBJ2-7, with D perhaps TRBD2 (5 bases). V was clipped by 4 bases and J by 3 bases, with 7 bases between them. CDR1 is KGHSH and CDR2 is LQKENI in the germline V gene. This CDR3 spans 12 amino acids. CDR3: CASSRGRYEQYF. Here the CDR3 DNA reads TGTGCCAGCTCACGCGGGCGCTACGAGCAGTACTTC.

The rearrangement links TRBV28 to TRBJ2-7; 9 positions agree with TRBD1. The CDR3 contains 14 residues. V lost 7 bases, J lost 3 bases, and 7 bases stayed unmatched. CDR1 is MDHEN, CDR2 SYDVKM, per germline. The CDR3 reads CASIRTGEVYEQYF. CDR3 sequence (DNA): TGTGCCAGCATTAGGACAGGGGAGGTCTACGAGCAGTACTTC.

The genes are TRBV18 and TRBJ2-7, with 7 bases lining up with TRBD2. CDR1 and CDR2 from the germline V gene are KGHSH and LQKENI. The trim removed 8 bases at V and 1 base at J, leaving 8 bases unmatched. This CDR3 is 14 amino acids long. The CDR3 DNA is TGTGCCAGCGCCCAAAGGGAGGGATCCTACGAGCAGTACTTC. It is translated as CASAQREGSYEQYF.

J is TRBJ1-3 and V is TRBV29-1, with 7 bases matching TRBD1. Germline V gives CDR1 SQVTM, CDR2 ANQGSEA. This CDR3 spans 12 amino acids. V gave up 7 bases and J gave up 3 bases; unmatched junction bases: 3. As DNA, the CDR3 is TGCAGCGCCAGGACAGGTGGAAACACCATATATTTT. Translating it yields CSARTGGNTIYF.